The present T cell receptor beta chain was sequenced within a study of blood T cell repertoires in COVID-19. The CDR3 totals 17 residues. Germline values: CDR1 MNHEY, CDR2 SVGEGT. V shed 1 base and J 2 bases; nucleotides not matched to a gene: 5. This table comes from immunoSEQ multiplex PCR, and its TCRdb copy is limited to in-frame clones, with some not included. The table lists 220,000 or so clones, around 84% of them singletons. This receptor was obtained from a man aged 25 to 45 with active or convalescent COVID-19. This chain joins TRBV6-2 or TRBV6-3 and TRBJ2-2, with 9 nucleotides matching TRBD1. The sample was peripheral blood. CDR3 coding DNA: TGTGCCAGCAGTTACTTATTACAGGGGGCTAACACCGGGGAGCTGTTTTTT. It codes for CASSYLLQGANTGELFF.